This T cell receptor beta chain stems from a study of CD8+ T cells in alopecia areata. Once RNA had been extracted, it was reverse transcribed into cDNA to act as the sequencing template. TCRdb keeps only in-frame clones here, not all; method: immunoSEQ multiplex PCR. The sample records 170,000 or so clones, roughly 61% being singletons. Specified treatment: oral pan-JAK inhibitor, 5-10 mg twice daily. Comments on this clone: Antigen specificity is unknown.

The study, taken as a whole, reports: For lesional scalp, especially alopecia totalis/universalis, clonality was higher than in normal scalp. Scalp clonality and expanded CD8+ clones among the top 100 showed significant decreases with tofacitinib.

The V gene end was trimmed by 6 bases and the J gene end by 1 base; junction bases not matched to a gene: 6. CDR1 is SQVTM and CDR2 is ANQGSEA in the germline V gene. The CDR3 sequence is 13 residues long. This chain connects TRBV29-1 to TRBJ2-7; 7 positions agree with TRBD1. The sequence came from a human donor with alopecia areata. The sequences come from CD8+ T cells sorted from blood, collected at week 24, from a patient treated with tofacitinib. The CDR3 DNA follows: TGCAGCGTCCTGGACAGGTCGTCCTACGAGCAGTACTTC. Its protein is CSVLDRSSYEQYF.